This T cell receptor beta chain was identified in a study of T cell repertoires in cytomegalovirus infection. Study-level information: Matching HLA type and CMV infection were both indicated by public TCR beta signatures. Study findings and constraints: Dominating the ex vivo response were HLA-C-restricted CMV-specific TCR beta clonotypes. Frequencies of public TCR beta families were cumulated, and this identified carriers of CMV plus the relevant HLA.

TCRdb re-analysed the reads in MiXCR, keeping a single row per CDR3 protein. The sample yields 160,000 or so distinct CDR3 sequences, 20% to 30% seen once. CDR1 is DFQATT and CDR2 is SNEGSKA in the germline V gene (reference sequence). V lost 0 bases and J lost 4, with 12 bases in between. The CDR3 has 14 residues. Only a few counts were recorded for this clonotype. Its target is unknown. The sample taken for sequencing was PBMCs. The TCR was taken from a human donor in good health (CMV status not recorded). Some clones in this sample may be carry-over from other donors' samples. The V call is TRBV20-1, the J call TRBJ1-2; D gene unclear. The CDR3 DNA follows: TGCAGTGCTAGAGATCGCTGGGCCTCCTATGGCTACACCTTC. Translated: CSARDRWASYGYTF.